This record concerns one T cell receptor beta chain sequence. What it binds is not known. This entry comes from a study of radiation and T cells in renal cell carcinoma. The study, taken as a whole, reports: From baseline, blood top tumor clonotypes peaked at 2 weeks post-radiation. In nephrectomy-only tumors, top 100 clonotypes averaged roughly 43%, versus approximately 50% irradiated. Irradiated tumors held more dominant CDR3 motifs than control tumors. Without pretreatment biopsies, baseline tumor clonotype presence was undetermined.

Treatment of the sample: 15 Gy SBRT to primary tumor, nephrectomy 4 weeks later. Libraries were prepared by immunoSEQ multiplex PCR; TCRdb keeps only in-frame clonotypes and omits some of them. The sample has approximately 14,000 clones, 64% seen once. V lost 8 bases to trimming and J lost 6 bases, with 16 bases between them. Looked up from germline, CDR1 is KGHSH and CDR2 is LQKENI. The CDR3 sequence is 14 residues long. The material was tumor tissue, obtained from a patient whose treatment included radiotherapy and nephrectomy. V is TRBV18 and J is TRBJ2-2, with D perhaps matching TRBD2 (6 bases). The clonotype comes from a woman aged 70 to 79 with renal cell carcinoma. CDR3 coding DNA: TGTGCCAGCCATCCGGGAGCTTTCTCCGGGGAGCTGTTTTTT. Its protein is CASHPGAFSGELFF. Full variable domain (outside the CDR3, taken from reference TRBV18 and TRBJ2-2): NAGVMQNPRHLVRRRGQEARLRCSPMKGHSHVYWYRQLPEEGLKFMVYLQKENIIDESGMPKERFSAEFPKEGPSILRIQQVVRGDSAAYFCASHPGAFSGELFFGEGSRLTVL.